The source of this TCR beta chain is a study of shared clonotypes between healthy human individuals. Deep level was the assay's run setting. Some clones are missing from TCRdb's copy, which holds only in-frame ones; the method was immunoSEQ multiplex PCR. Counted here are over a million clones, 96% occurring once; the ten biggest clones make up approximately 1.2%. V lost 4 bases and J lost 6; bases outside the gene matches: 13. Germline CDR1 reads SEHNR; CDR2 reads FQNEAQ (reference sequence). This CDR3 is built from 19 residues. General study points: Generally, estimated richness proved larger in naive subsets than it did in memory subsets. Clonotypes that were shared across a few donors made up around 4.6% of naive CD4 clonotypes.

Remarks on this clone: Its target is unknown.

The sample taken for sequencing was naive CD4+ T cells sorted from blood. Subset reported: CD45RA+ positively selected. This sequence joins TRBV7-9 and TRBJ2-1, with 15 positions matching TRBD2. The clonotype originates from a young man in good health. CDR3 amino acids: CASSSLGTSGRSSFNEQFF. DNA for the CDR3: TGTGCCAGCAGCTCGCTAGGGACTAGCGGGAGGTCGTCGTTCAATGAGCAGTTCTTC.